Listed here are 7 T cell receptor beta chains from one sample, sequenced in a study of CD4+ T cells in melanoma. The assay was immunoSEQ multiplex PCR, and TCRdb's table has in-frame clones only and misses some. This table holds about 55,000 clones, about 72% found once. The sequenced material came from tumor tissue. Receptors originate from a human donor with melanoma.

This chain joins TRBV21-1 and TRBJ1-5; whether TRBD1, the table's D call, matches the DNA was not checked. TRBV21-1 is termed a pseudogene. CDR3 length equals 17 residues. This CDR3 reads CASSKLGGSQGNQPQHF. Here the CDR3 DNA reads TGTGCCAGCAGCAAACTAGGTGGCAGCCAGGGGAATCAGCCCCAGCATTTT.

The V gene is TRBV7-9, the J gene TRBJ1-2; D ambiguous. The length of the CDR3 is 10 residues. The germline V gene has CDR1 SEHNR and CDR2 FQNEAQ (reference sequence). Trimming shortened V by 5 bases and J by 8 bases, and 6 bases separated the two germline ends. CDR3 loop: CASSPGGYTF. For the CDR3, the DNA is TGTGCCAGCAGCCCTGGAGGCTACACCTTC. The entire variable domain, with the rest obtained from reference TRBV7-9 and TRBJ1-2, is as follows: DTGVSQNPRHKITKRGQNVTFRCDPISEHNRLYWYRQTLGQGPEFLTYFQNEAQLEKSRLLSDRFSAERPKGSFSTLEIQRTEQGDSAMYLCASSPGGYTFGSGTRLTVV.

In DNA, the CDR3 is TGTGCCAGCAGTTTAAGGGCTGGGACGAACACCGGGGAGCTGTTTTTT. It encodes CASSLRAGTNTGELFF. The chain employs TRBV27 and TRBJ2-2; D is undetermined. This CDR3 has 16 amino acids. V was cut by 2 bases and J by 0 bases, with 10 bases left in between. Germline CDR1 and CDR2: MNHEY and SMNVEV (reference sequence).

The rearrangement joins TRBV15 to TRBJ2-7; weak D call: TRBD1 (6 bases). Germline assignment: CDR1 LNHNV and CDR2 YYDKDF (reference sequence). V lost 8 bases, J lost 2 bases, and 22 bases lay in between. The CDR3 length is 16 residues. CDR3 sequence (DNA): TGTGCCACCTCGGTAGGAGCGCAGGGGCGGCCCTACGAGCAGTACTTC. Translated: CATSVGAQGRPYEQYF. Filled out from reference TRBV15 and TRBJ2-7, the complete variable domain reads DAMVIQNPRYQVTQFGKPVTLSCSQTLNHNVMYWYQQKSSQAPKLLFHYYDKDFNNEADTPDNFQSRRPNTSFCFLDIRSPGLGDTAMYLCATSVGAQGRPYEQYFGPGTRLTVT.

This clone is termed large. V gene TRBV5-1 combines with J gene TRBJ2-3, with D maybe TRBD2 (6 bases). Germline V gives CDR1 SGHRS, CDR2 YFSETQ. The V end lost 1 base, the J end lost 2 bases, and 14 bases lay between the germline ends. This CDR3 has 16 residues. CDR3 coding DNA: TGCGCCAGCAGCTTGCTTGGGGAGGTGGTCACAGATACGCAGTATTTT. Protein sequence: CASSLLGEVVTDTQYF.

CDR3 DNA sequence: TGTGCCAGCTCACCTATGAGGGGGAACACTGAAGCTTTCTTT. Protein sequence: CASSPMRGNTEAFF. The V call is TRBV18, the J call TRBJ1-1, with a weak D call TRBD1 (5 bases). This CDR3 comprises 14 residues. The germline CDR1 and CDR2 sequences are KGHSH and LQKENI. V lost 3 bases and J 1 base, leaving 9 bases between the germline ends.

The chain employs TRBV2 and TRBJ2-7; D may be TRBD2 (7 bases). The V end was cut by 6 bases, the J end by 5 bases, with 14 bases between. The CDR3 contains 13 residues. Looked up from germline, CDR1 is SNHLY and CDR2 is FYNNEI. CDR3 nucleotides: TGTGCCAGCAGGGGGGGGGCGGTGGACGAGCAGTACTTC. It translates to CASRGGAVDEQYF.